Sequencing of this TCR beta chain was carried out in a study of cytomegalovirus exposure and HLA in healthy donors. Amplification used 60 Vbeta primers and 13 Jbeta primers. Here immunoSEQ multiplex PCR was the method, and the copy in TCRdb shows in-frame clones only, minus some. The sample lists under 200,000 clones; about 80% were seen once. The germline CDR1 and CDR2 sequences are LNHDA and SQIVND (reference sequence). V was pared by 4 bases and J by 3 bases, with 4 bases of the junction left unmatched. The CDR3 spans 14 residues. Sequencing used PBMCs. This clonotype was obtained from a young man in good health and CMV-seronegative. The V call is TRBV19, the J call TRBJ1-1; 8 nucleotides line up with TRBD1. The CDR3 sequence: CASSRDRRDTEAFF. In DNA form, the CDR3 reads TGTGCCAGTAGTAGGGACAGGCGGGACACTGAAGCTTTCTTT.